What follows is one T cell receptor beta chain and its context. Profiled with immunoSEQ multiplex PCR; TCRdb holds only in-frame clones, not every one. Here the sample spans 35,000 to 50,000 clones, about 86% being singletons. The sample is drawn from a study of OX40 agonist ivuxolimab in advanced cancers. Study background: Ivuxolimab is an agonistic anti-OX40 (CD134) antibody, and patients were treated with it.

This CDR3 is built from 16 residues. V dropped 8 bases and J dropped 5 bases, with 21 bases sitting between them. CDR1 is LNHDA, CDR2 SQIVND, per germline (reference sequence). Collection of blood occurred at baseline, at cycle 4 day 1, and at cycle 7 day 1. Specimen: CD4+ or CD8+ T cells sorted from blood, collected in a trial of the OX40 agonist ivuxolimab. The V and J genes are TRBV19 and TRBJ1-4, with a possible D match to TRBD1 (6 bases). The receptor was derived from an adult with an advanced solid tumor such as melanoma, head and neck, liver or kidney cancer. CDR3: CASSAPPTGDNEKLFF. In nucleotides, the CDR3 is TGTGCCAGTTCCGCGCCGCCGACAGGCGACAATGAAAAACTGTTTTTT.